The next 10 T cell receptor beta chains were all read from a single sample in a study of T cell responses to AZD1222 COVID-19 vaccine. TCRdb keeps only in-frame clones here, not all; method: immunoSEQ multiplex PCR. The sample lists over 150,000 clones; 90% were seen once. The sequencing here drew on peripheral blood, taken on day 0 of AZD1222 vaccination. The receptor set was obtained from an adult in good health.

This clone was recorded only once. The rearrangement joins TRBV7-2 to TRBJ2-1; 9 nucleotides match TRBD2. The CDR3 sequence is 15 residues long. CDR1 and CDR2 (germline): SGHTA, FQGNSA. J lost 5 bases, V lost 6 bases, and 8 bases had no gene match. The CDR3 sequence is CASRARAGGDNEQFF. The CDR3 coding sequence is TGTGCCAGCAGAGCAAGGGCGGGGGGGGACAATGAGCAGTTCTTC.

This clone has a single count. DNA for the CDR3: TGTGCCAGCAGCAAAGAATGTACAGGGGGTTCGGTTAATTCACCCCTCCACTTT. Translation gives CASSKECTGGSVNSPLHF. The gene calls are TRBV21-1 and TRBJ1-6; the DNA was not used to check the table's D call, TRBD1. TRBV21-1 is noted as a pseudogene. The CDR3 covers 18 residues.

This clone was detected once. This sequence joins TRBV6-5 and TRBJ1-5, with a possible D match to TRBD1 (5 bases). Deletions cut 4 bases from V and 0 bases from J, with 13 bases between. The CDR3 loop spans 16 amino acids. The germline V gene has CDR1 MNHEY and CDR2 SVGAGI. The CDR3 DNA reads as TGTGCCAGCAGTTTGACAGCAAGCTATAGCAATCAGCCCCAGCATTTT. Amino acids: CASSLTASYSNQPQHF.

The chain combines TRBV2 with TRBJ2-5, with TRBD2 identical over 7 bases. Germline V gives CDR1 SNHLY, CDR2 FYNNEI. CDR3 length: 12 residues. V was pared by 11 bases and J by 0 bases, with 3 bases of the junction left unmatched. The CDR3 is CASAGDQETQYF. CDR3 sequence (DNA): TGTGCCTCCGCGGGGGACCAAGAGACCCAGTACTTC.

The chain uses TRBV19 and TRBJ1-2; 8 bases align to TRBD1. Germline V gives CDR1 LNHDA, CDR2 SQIVND (reference sequence). The J segment lost 3 bases and the V segment lost 4 bases, leaving 4 bases of the junction unmatched. CDR3 size: 14 residues. CDR3 nucleotide sequence: TGTGCCAGTAGTACCCGGGACAGGTACTATGGCTACACCTTC. Residues: CASSTRDRYYGYTF.

The chain couples TRBV5-8 to TRBJ2-1; TRBD2 agrees at 15 bases. V lost 2 bases to trimming and J lost 1 base; unmatched junction nucleotides: 4. The CDR3 has 18 amino acids. From germline, CDR1 is SGHTS and CDR2 YDEGEE. The CDR3 DNA is TGTGCCAGCAGCTTTTCCGGGACTAGCGGGGGGTCCTACAATGAGCAGTTCTTC. It is translated as CASSFSGTSGGSYNEQFF.

CDR3 sequence reads: CATSDAGTGELFF. For the CDR3, the DNA is TGTGCCACCAGTGACGCCGGGACAGGGGAACTGTTTTTT. The chain joins TRBV24-1 to TRBJ1-4, with 10 bases matching TRBD1. Trimming removed 4 bases from V and 12 bases from J; junction bases left unmatched: 4. Germline V gene lookup returns CDR1 KGHDR and CDR2 SFDVKD. CDR3 length equals 13 residues.

The genes are TRBV18 and TRBJ2-2, with D possibly TRBD2 on 5 matching bases. Germline V gene sequence: CDR1 KGHSH, CDR2 LQKENI. With 6 bases removed from V and 6 bases from J, the gap between germline ends came to 14 bases. There are 14 residues in the CDR3. Here the CDR3 DNA reads TGTGCCAGCTCCCCGGACTCCACGCCCGGGGAGCTGTTTTTT. Its protein is CASSPDSTPGELFF. The full variable domain, rest sourced from reference TRBV18 and TRBJ2-2, is NAGVMQNPRHLVRRRGQEARLRCSPMKGHSHVYWYRQLPEEGLKFMVYLQKENIIDESGMPKERFSAEFPKEGPSILRIQQVVRGDSAAYFCASSPDSTPGELFFGEGSRLTVL.

The rearrangement links TRBV5-6 to TRBJ1-1; no clear D gene. The CDR3 has 13 residues. Between the trimmed V and J ends, which lost 6 bases and 2 bases, there was a span of 11 bases. The V gene's germline CDR1 is SGHDT and CDR2 YYEEEE. The CDR3 here is CASTIGKNTEAFF. The DNA for the CDR3 is TGTGCCAGCACGATCGGGAAAAACACTGAAGCTTTCTTT.

V gene TRBV2 combines with J gene TRBJ2-2; D is possibly TRBD2 (5 bases). The CDR3 has 14 residues. V was clipped by 7 bases and J by 5 bases, with 14 bases between them. In germline, CDR1 is SNHLY, CDR2 FYNNEI. Here the CDR3 reads CASMGRRRTGELFF. DNA of the CDR3: TGTGCCAGCATGGGGAGACGGAGGACCGGGGAGCTGTTTTTT.